This TCR beta chain was obtained from a study of blood T cells in healthy people across ages (dated by TCRdb to the mid-2010s). Some background on the complete study: Template switching captured roughly one uniquely barcoded TCR beta cDNA molecule per two T cells in model experiments. The donors were divided into four age groups: young (average around 15 years), middle-aged (almost 40), aged (around 67) and long-lived (nearly 85). Using the same blood draw, the study looked at two additional independent replicas of 1 million unique cDNA reads for two donors, one aged 18 to 30 and the other aged 80 or older. Using deep sequencing normalized with unique cDNA molecular identifiers, the study measured how TCR beta repertoire diversity changes with age. To avoid experimental bias, donors of different ages were randomly spread across the sequencing lanes. Overall study outcomes, separate from this receptor: Because donor CMV infection status was unknown, age-related changes in expanded clonotypes were potentially confounded. Compared with the aged group, the long-lived group had more naive CD4+ T cells, fewer expanded clones and increased TCR diversity, a pattern suggesting age selection. Estimates of total diversity based on one million sequenced T cells were considered lower bounds and underestimates. Observed TCR beta diversity per million T cells fell roughly linearly with age, and a significant reduction was already apparent by age about 38. The percentage of naive T cells measured by flow cytometry correlated strongly with observed TCR beta diversity. Conclusive comparison of naive and antigen-experienced compartments was prevented by the profiling of bulk unsorted PBMCs.

Libraries were constructed by 5' RACE. The instrument was an Illumina HiSeq 2500. A second PCR of about 6 to 11 cycles was performed with a sample-barcoded 5' primer and a J-beta primer mix. A unique molecular identifier was introduced onto each TCR beta cDNA molecule by a template-switch 5' adaptor carrying 12 random nucleotides. Each sample yielded at least 2.5 million CDR3-containing paired-end reads. All of the RNA was converted into first-strand cDNA using the Mint cDNA synthesis kit, with a TRBC-specific oligonucleotide serving as the primer. Following uracil-DNA glycosylase treatment, a first 18-cycle PCR with universal primers M1SS and BC2_uni_R was performed on all cDNA. Per the original workflow: Each sample was normalized by randomly selecting 1 million high-quality reads, each carrying a distinct molecular identifier. Instead of being binned into consensus sequences, reads that shared molecular identifiers were thrown out. MiTCR, run with a Q25 quality threshold and the strictest error-elimination algorithm, handled CDR3 identification, clonotype clustering and error correction. A nonparametric unseen species model using Euler transformation provided a lower-bound estimate of total TCR beta diversity. The raw public reads went through TCRdb reprocessing: fastp at Q25, MiXCR clone calling, in-frame beta chains kept. Identical CDR3 proteins give one entry, which carries the most common genes and DNA. None of the V and J calls come from the authors' own analysis; TCRdb made them. The sample has roughly 730,000 distinct CDR3 sequences on record, 56% of them singletons. Roughly 25% of the sample is in the top ten clones.

This clonotype came up a few times. There is no known antigen for this receptor. No much larger clone exists at a distance of one base, and base qualities are not known. The 35 to 40 donors, aged about 6 to 100 years, were systemically healthy Caucasian individuals from Russia. Each donor gave roughly 9.5 milliliters of peripheral blood, collected into EDTA-treated Vacutainer tubes. Ficoll-Paque density-gradient centrifugation was used to isolate PBMCs, with at least 6 million obtained per sample. Trizol reagent was used to extract total RNA from PBMCs, with at least 6 micrograms per sample. For every donor, flow cytometry on a PBMC aliquot measured the percentage of naive CD45RAhigh/CD27high T cells. The CDR3 covers 13 residues, taking in both the cysteine and the phenylalanine. Kept here is only the CDR3 DNA, which spans 39 bases and is read in frame from base 1. As encoded in the germline V gene (reference sequence), CDR1 is DFQATT while CDR2 is SNEGSKA. V is shortened by 6 bases, J by 6 bases, and the region joining them spans 17 bases.

The receptor was isolated from a man between 35 and 55 years old in good health. The specimen sequenced was blood. Recombination connected TRBV20-1 to TRBJ1-2; TRBD1 could be the D gene, as 5 bases match. The sequenced DNA is TGCAGTGCCTCAGGCGGGGCGGAGGATGGCTACACCTTC. The translation is CSASGGAEDGYTF.